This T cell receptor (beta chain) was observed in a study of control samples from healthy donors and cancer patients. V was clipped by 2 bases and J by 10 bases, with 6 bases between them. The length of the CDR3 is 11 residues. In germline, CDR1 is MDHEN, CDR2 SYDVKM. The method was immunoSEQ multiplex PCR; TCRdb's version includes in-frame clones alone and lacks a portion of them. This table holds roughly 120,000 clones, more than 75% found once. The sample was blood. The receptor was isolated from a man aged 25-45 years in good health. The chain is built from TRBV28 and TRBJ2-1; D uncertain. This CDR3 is CASSLRKEQFF. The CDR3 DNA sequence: TGTGCCAGCAGTTTAAGGAAGGAGCAGTTCTTC.